Following are 32 T cell receptor beta chains from one sample sequenced in a study of blood T cells in healthy people across ages. Primers used in a second PCR of roughly 6 to 11 cycles were a sample-barcoded 5' primer and a J-beta primer mix. TCRdb re-derived calls from the 5' RACE reads in MiXCR, one entry per CDR3 protein. The data contain 1.5 million to 2 million distinct CDR3 sequences, under 30% of them singletons. The sample comprised blood. Every receptor here comes from a woman in her 30s in good health.

The chain combines TRBV5-6 with TRBJ2-2; the match to TRBD1 covers 8 bases. Germline V CDR1 and CDR2: SGHDT, YYEEEE. The CDR3 spans 15 residues. J gave up 7 bases and V 4 bases, and 9 bases lay outside the gene matches. The CDR3 DNA reads TGTGCCAGCAGCACTTGGACAGGGCGGGGCGGGGAGCTGTTTTTT. It encodes CASSTWTGRGGELFF. The entire variable domain, with the rest obtained from reference TRBV5-6 and TRBJ2-2, is as follows: DAGVTQSPTHLIKTRGQQVTLRCSPKSGHDTVSWYQQALGQGPQFIFQYYEEEERQRGNFPDRFSGHQFPNYSSELNVNALLLGDSALYLCASSTWTGRGGELFFGEGSRLTVL.

A few counts support this clonotype. This chain links TRBV4-2 with TRBJ1-4; 7 bases are shared with TRBD1. The ends lost 3 bases at V and 7 bases at J; junction bases unmatched: 8. This CDR3 region has 15 residues. CDR1 LGHNA and CDR2 YNFKEQ come from the germline V gene. This CDR3 reads CASSHTGERGEKLFF. DNA for the CDR3: TGTGCCAGCAGCCATACAGGGGAGCGGGGTGAAAAACTGTTTTTT.

This clonotype was detected a few times. The chain links TRBV12-3 or TRBV12-4 to TRBJ1-5; possible D gene TRBD1, 5 bases. The CDR3 extends over 15 amino acids. V was cut by 6 bases and J by 11 bases, with 23 bases left in between. CDR3 sequence reads: CASSPAGLNPLAQHF. The CDR3 DNA is TGTGCCAGCAGCCCCGCAGGGCTCAACCCTCTAGCCCAGCATTTT.

The J gene is TRBJ1-3, the V gene TRBV5-1, with D maybe TRBD1 (6 bases). The germline V gene encodes CDR1 SGHRS and CDR2 YFSETQ. Trimming cost V 1 base and J 5 bases, with 13 bases left between them. CDR3 length: 15 amino acids. CDR3 sequence (DNA): TGCGCCAGCAGCTTGCTTGGGGGCGCCAGAAACACCATATATTTT. It encodes CASSLLGGARNTIYF. Drawing the rest from reference TRBV5-1 and TRBJ1-3, the complete variable domain is KAGVTQTPRYLIKTRGQQVTLSCSPISGHRSVSWYQQTPGQGLQFLFEYFSETQRNKGNFPGRFSGRQFSNSRSEMNVSTLELGDSALYLCASSLLGGARNTIYFGEGSWLTVV.

The genes are TRBV6-5 and TRBJ1-1, with 8 bases identical to TRBD1. V dropped 5 bases and J dropped 2; count of bases not matched to a gene: 7. The germline V gene has CDR1 MNHEY and CDR2 SVGAGI. The CDR3 loop spans 15 amino acids. The CDR3 loop reads CASSPDRAGNTEAFF. The DNA for the CDR3 is TGTGCCAGCAGTCCGGACAGGGCAGGAAACACTGAAGCTTTCTTT.

This clonotype was detected many times. The chain combines TRBV7-2 with TRBJ2-2; TRBD1 is a possible D gene (5 bases). In germline, CDR1 is SGHTA, CDR2 FQGNSA. CDR3 length equals 14 residues. The ends were cut back, 1 base at V and 4 bases at J, with 7 bases in the middle. CDR3 residues: CASSLGRGTGELFF. For the CDR3, the DNA is TGTGCCAGCAGCTTAGGAAGGGGCACCGGGGAGCTGTTTTTT.

The rearrangement uses TRBV20-1 and TRBJ2-3; D gene unclear. There are 12 residues in the CDR3. V dropped 2 bases and J dropped 4 bases, with 7 bases sitting between them. Germline CDR1 DFQATT, CDR2 SNEGSKA (reference sequence). The CDR3 is CSARLNSDTQYF. As DNA, the CDR3 is TGCAGTGCTAGACTCAACTCAGATACGCAGTATTTT.

In its sample, this clonotype was seen a few times. V gene TRBV11-2 combines with J gene TRBJ2-1; 7 nucleotides line up with TRBD2. Looked up from germline, CDR1 is SGHAT and CDR2 is FQNNGV. The CDR3 extends over 13 amino acids. V trimming: 5 bases; J trimming: 3 bases; junction bases outside the gene matches: 1. The CDR3 loop reads CASSGDYYNEQFF. CDR3 bases: TGTGCCAGCAGCGGGGACTACTACAATGAGCAGTTCTTC.

V is TRBV29-1 and J is TRBJ2-3, with D maybe TRBD2 (5 bases). This CDR3 is 14 amino acids long. Germline lookup yields CDR1 SQVTM and CDR2 ANQGSEA. V was trimmed by 7 bases and J by 1 base, leaving 15 bases between them. The CDR3 nucleotides read TGCAGCGCCGGGGTTCCCGACGGCACAGATACGCAGTATTTT. It codes for CSAGVPDGTDTQYF.

V gene TRBV5-6 combines with J gene TRBJ2-5, with D possibly TRBD2 on 6 matching bases. The CDR3 contains 14 residues. The V gene lost 0 bases and the J gene lost 5 bases, with 11 bases spanning the gap. Germline CDR1 reads SGHDT; CDR2 reads YYEEEE. The CDR3 loop reads CASSLDAGLETQYF. The CDR3 coding sequence is TGTGCCAGCAGCTTGGATGCGGGGCTTGAGACCCAGTACTTC.

The gene calls are TRBV3-1 and TRBJ1-2; 9 bases align to TRBD1. In germline, CDR1 is LGHDT, CDR2 YNNKEL (reference sequence). J lost 6 bases, V lost 11 bases, and 16 bases had no gene match. The CDR3 sequence is 15 residues long. The CDR3 nucleotides are TGTGCCCACAGCCAAGAGCCCCGGACAGGGGATGGCTACACCTTC. Translation gives CAHSQEPRTGDGYTF.

V gene TRBV29-1 combines with J gene TRBJ2-1; the match to TRBD2 covers 7 bases. Trimming took 2 bases from V and 0 from J; bases not matched to a gene: 7. The CDR3 sequence is 16 residues long. CDR1 is SQVTM and CDR2 is ANQGSEA in the germline V gene. CDR3 nucleotides: TGCAGCGTTGAACCTTTAGCGGGTAGCTCCTACAATGAGCAGTTCTTC. It is translated as CSVEPLAGSSYNEQFF.

The rearrangement joins TRBV12-3 or TRBV12-4 to TRBJ1-2; D perhaps matches TRBD1 (6 bases). V was cut by 6 bases and J by 8 bases, with 22 bases left in between. This CDR3 has 15 amino acids. CDR3 nucleotide sequence: TGTGCCAGCAGATGGGCCTCCCCAGGGGTAGTCGGCTACACCTTC. It specifies CASRWASPGVVGYTF.

This clonotype was detected a few times. The rearrangement joins TRBV5-1 to TRBJ2-5; unclear D gene. Deletions cut 6 bases from V and 7 bases from J, with 16 bases between. CDR1 is SGHRS and CDR2 is YFSETQ in the germline V gene. CDR3 length: 13 residues. The CDR3 reads CASTSGGSGTQYF. CDR3 sequence (DNA): TGCGCCAGCACGTCGGGTGGATCAGGGACCCAGTACTTC.

The chain recombines TRBV6-5 with TRBJ2-7; tentatively, D is TRBD1 or TRBD2 (5 bases each). Germline-derived CDR1 and CDR2 are MNHEY and SVGAGI. With 5 bases removed from V and 3 bases from J, the gap between germline ends came to 14 bases. The CDR3 spans 14 residues. The CDR3: CASSQSGTYYEQYF. DNA for the CDR3: TGTGCCAGCAGTCAGTCCGGGACGTACTACGAGCAGTACTTC.

In this sample, this clonotype turned up many times. The chain joins TRBV10-3 to TRBJ2-5; no reliable D call. The CDR3 is 12 residues long. Trimming shortened V by 0 bases and J by 6 bases, and 5 bases separated the two germline ends. The germline gives CDR1 ENHRY, CDR2 SYGVKD. DNA of the CDR3: TGTGCCATCAGTGAGTCGATGCAGACCCAGTACTTC. Protein sequence: CAISESMQTQYF.

At least ten counts were recorded for this clonotype. The chain couples TRBV7-2 to TRBJ2-5; TRBD2 matches at 13 bases. The germline gives CDR1 SGHTA, CDR2 FQGNSA. The CDR3 runs to 17 residues. The J segment lost 1 base and the V segment lost 5 bases, leaving 7 bases of the junction unmatched. DNA for the CDR3: TGTGCCAGCAGCAGAGGCGGACTAGCGGGGGCCCAAGAGACCCAGTACTTC. Amino acids: CASSRGGLAGAQETQYF.

For this clonotype: The junction differs from germline at one of its ends, possibly a read error. The gene calls are TRBV7-9 and TRBJ2-5; D is unclear. The CDR3 length is 11 residues. The germline V gene has CDR1 SEHNR and CDR2 FQNEAQ (reference sequence). CDR3 DNA sequence: TGTTCCAGCAGCTTTTTCGAGACCCAGTACTTC. Amino acids: CSSSFFETQYF.

This clonotype occurred a few times. This chain joins TRBV20-1 and TRBJ1-2, with 12 nucleotides matching TRBD1. Germline CDR1 and CDR2: DFQATT and SNEGSKA (reference sequence). This CDR3 spans 16 amino acids. The ends lost 0 bases at V and 7 bases at J; junction bases unmatched: 9. CDR3 DNA sequence: TGCAGTGCTAGAGACCGGGGACAGGGGGCGTCTAGTGGCTACACCTTC. This sequence encodes CSARDRGQGASSGYTF.

The chain's CDR3 is CASRPLARALNEQFF. The CDR3 region has the DNA TGTGCCAGTAGGCCACTAGCGAGGGCTTTGAATGAGCAGTTCTTC. This chain uses TRBV19 with TRBJ2-1; 7 bases map to TRBD2. Germline V CDR1 and CDR2: LNHDA, SQIVND (reference sequence). The CDR3 runs 15 residues. The junction had 12 bases not matched to a gene; V was cut back by 6 bases and J by 7 bases.

CDR3 amino acids: CASGLGTPVAYEQYF. Written as DNA, the CDR3 is TGTGCTAGTGGTTTGGGAACCCCAGTAGCTTACGAGCAGTACTTC. The V call is TRBV12-5, the J call TRBJ2-7; D is uncertain. The CDR3 sequence is 15 residues long. Germline V lookup: CDR1 LGHNT, CDR2 FRNRAP. V was pared by 1 base and J by 4 bases, with 14 bases between.

This clonotype has ten or more counts. The chain recombines TRBV7-6 with TRBJ2-3; 9 nucleotides align to TRBD1. The V segment lost 4 bases and the J segment 3 bases; nucleotides outside the gene matches: 5. CDR3 length: 15 residues. Germline V gene sequence: CDR1 SGHVS, CDR2 FNYEAQ. Here the CDR3 DNA reads TGTGCCAGCAGCTCGGACAGGGGATGGACAGATACGCAGTATTTT. Residues: CASSSDRGWTDTQYF. The whole variable domain, remainder taken from reference TRBV7-6 and TRBJ2-3, is GAGVSQSPRYKVTKRGQDVALRCDPISGHVSLYWYRQALGQGPEFLTYFNYEAQQDKSGLPNDRFSAERPEGSISTLTIQRTEQRDSAMYRCASSSDRGWTDTQYFGPGTRLTVL.

This clonotype was picked up a small number of times. V is TRBV4-1 and J is TRBJ2-7; D is uncertain. In germline, CDR1 is MGHRA, CDR2 YSYEKL. This CDR3 comprises 14 residues. V shed 4 bases and J shed 2 bases, with 12 bases lying between them. CDR3 sequence: CASSRDRITYEQYF. The CDR3 nucleotides read TGCGCCAGCAGCCGAGATAGGATCACCTACGAGCAGTACTTC.

This clonotype was seen at least ten times. This chain joins TRBV7-3 and TRBJ2-5; 11 nucleotides line up with TRBD2. Germline V gene data show CDR1 as SGHTA and CDR2 as FQGTGA. The CDR3 length is 15 residues. Germline trimming cut 2 bases from V and 3 bases from J; bases unmatched to any gene: 2. The CDR3 DNA follows: TGTGCCAGCAGCTTACTGGGACTAGCGGAAGAGACCCAGTACTTC. This sequence encodes CASSLLGLAEETQYF.

This clonotype was recorded many times. The chain uses TRBV5-1 and TRBJ2-7; TRBD2 agrees at 8 bases. CDR3 length: 15 residues. Per germline, CDR1 SGHRS and CDR2 YFSETQ. The J segment lost 4 bases and the V segment lost 3 bases, leaving 9 bases of the junction unmatched. The DNA for the CDR3 is TGCGCCAGCAGCTCGGCTAGCGGGCCACTTTACGAGCAGTACTTC. This translates into CASSSASGPLYEQYF.

For this clonotype: A junction boundary mismatches the germline segment, possibly from a read error. The chain recombines TRBV7-2 with TRBJ2-7; no definite D call. The CDR3 extends over 12 amino acids. Germline V CDR1 and CDR2: SGHTA, FQGNSA. The CDR3: CVSSLESYEQYF. The CDR3 bases are TGTGTCAGCAGCTTGGAGTCCTACGAGCAGTACTTC.

Notes on this clonotype: A much more abundant neighbour one base away suggests this may be a read error. The chain joins TRBV6-2 or TRBV6-3 to TRBJ1-1; D gene ambiguous. The germline gives CDR1 MNHEY, CDR2 SVGEGT. The CDR3 loop spans 10 amino acids. The ends were cut back, 5 bases at V and 6 bases at J, with 4 bases in the middle. The CDR3 reads CASSDAEAFF. For the CDR3, the DNA is TGTGCCAGCAGTGACGCTGAAGCTTTCTTT.

The chain couples TRBV3-1 to TRBJ2-5; TRBD2 aligns across 8 bases. The V and J ends lost 1 base and 3 bases, in that order; junction bases with no gene match: 10. Germline CDR1 is LGHDT and CDR2 is YNNKEL (reference sequence). This CDR3 has 17 residues. The CDR3 bases are TGTGCCAGCAGCCAAGTGGGGAGCGGGGGACTTAAAGAGACCCAGTACTTC. Translation: CASSQVGSGGLKETQYF.

V is TRBV7-3 and J is TRBJ2-1; 10 bases agree with TRBD2. The CDR3 is 15 residues long. V shed 5 bases and J 5 bases; nucleotides not matched to a gene: 6. Germline values: CDR1 SGHTA, CDR2 FQGTGA. The CDR3 coding sequence is TGTGCCAGCAGCCTGAGCGGGGGGGCCGACAATGAGCAGTTCTTC. It yields the protein CASSLSGGADNEQFF.

This clonotype was observed a handful of times. The chain recombines TRBV4-1 with TRBJ1-5, with D unresolved. Germline V gene sequence: CDR1 MGHRA, CDR2 YSYEKL. Trimming removed 0 bases from V and 7 bases from J, with 10 bases in between. The CDR3 has 14 amino acids. CDR3 sequence reads: CASSQDTRAQPQHF. Written as DNA, the CDR3 is TGCGCCAGCAGCCAAGACACCCGGGCACAGCCCCAGCATTTT.

This clonotype was observed many times. This rearrangement joins TRBV9 to TRBJ2-6; TRBD2 matches 7 bases. V was clipped by 0 bases and J by 0 bases; unmatched bases: 3. The CDR3 is 17 residues long. Looked up from germline, CDR1 is SGDLS and CDR2 is YYNGEE. The CDR3 nucleotides are TGTGCCAGCAGCGTAGCGACTAGCATCTCTGGGGCCAACGTCCTGACTTTC. Its protein product is CASSVATSISGANVLTF. Combining the CDR3 with reference TRBV9 and TRBJ2-6 gives the whole variable domain DSGVTQTPKHLITATGQRVTLRCSPRSGDLSVYWYQQSLDQGLQFLIQYYNGEERAKGNILERFSAQQFPDLHSELNLSSLELGDSALYFCASSVATSISGANVLTFGAGSRLTVL.

This rearrangement joins TRBV27 to TRBJ2-1; 10 bases line up with TRBD2. V shed 7 bases, J shed 4 bases, and the junction held 7 bases outside the gene matches. Germline lookup yields CDR1 MNHEY and CDR2 SMNVEV (reference sequence). The CDR3 has 15 residues. The CDR3 DNA reads as TGTGCCAGCATACATAGCGGGAGGAATTACAATGAGCAGTTCTTC. Encoded protein: CASIHSGRNYNEQFF.